This T cell receptor (beta chain) was retrieved from a study of shared clonotypes between healthy human individuals (TCRdb year 2020). Turning to the overall study: Three men and two women, aged 18 to 49 years, made up the cohort. For each donor, CD4 naive and CD4 memory were each run on three plates, CD8 naive on two plates, and CD8 memory on one plate. To increase sequencing depth and limit assay-specific biases, different laboratories used diverse techniques to prepare libraries and sequence TCR repertoires. Each donor's leukapheresis produced roughly between roughly 0.85 and 9.5 billion PBMCs. To estimate repertoire size and how much clonotype sharing occurs between individuals, the study deeply sequenced the blood TCR repertoires of several healthy adults. What the study reported, not specific to this receptor: Sharing across a handful of donors was observed for approximately 5% of naive CD4, over 3% of naive CD8, 2% to 2.5% of memory CD4, and roughly 0.4% of memory CD8 clonotypes. Sampling was restricted to blood, and TCR repertoires in tissue are likely to differ from TCR repertoires in blood. The genetic and exposure-history diversity represented was limited by the small number of donors. Clonotypes shared by all four sorted-subset donors showed higher generation probabilities than non-shared clonotypes. Based on pairwise subsampling, the degree of clonotype sharing among donors was expected to be affected by sequencing depth. Naive subsets generally had larger estimated clonotype richness than memory subsets. Even with the large sequencing depth, rarefaction of the sorted-subset datasets indicated that sequencing was incomplete.

This clone has a single count. Its antigen remains unidentified. No clone much larger than this one lies a single base away; base qualities are absent. The donors were healthy, HIV-negative adults with no recently reported acute infections or vaccinations. All donors were Caucasian adults living in Nashville, Tennessee, USA. CD4+ T cells were enriched by magnetic negative selection; naive cells were then positively selected on CD45RA, and the negative fraction formed the memory subset. Blood was collected by leukapheresis, and PBMCs were isolated by Ficoll-Histopaque density gradient centrifugation and then cryopreserved in liquid nitrogen vapor phase. Analytical flow cytometry was used to check the purity and quantity of each magnetically sorted T cell population. From each sorted fraction, genomic DNA was isolated and quantified by UV absorbance on a Nanodrop 2000c. CDR1 MRHNA and CDR2 SNTAGT are derived from the germline V gene. There are 13 amino acids in the CDR3, from cysteine to phenylalanine inclusive. The CDR3 DNA has 39 bases and is translated from base 1. V is shortened by 6 bases, J by 6 bases, and the region joining them spans 12 bases.

Using the deep immunoSEQ assay, TCR CDR3 regions were amplified from genomic DNA by multiplex PCR. Extracted genomic DNA from each cell subset was distributed evenly across all wells of several immunoSEQ 96-well plates, and each plate was treated as a replicate. For sorted subsets, roughly 190 ng of genomic DNA, equivalent to 30,000 or so T cell genomes, went into each replicate PCR. Purified libraries were measured with a Qubit 3.0 fluorometer, size-checked on a Bioanalyzer 2100, and measured again with the KAPA Library Quantification kit. Every immunoSEQ 96-well plate was sequenced on a separate single-read 150-cycle Illumina NextSeq 550 flow cell. The authors' analysis ran thus. The immunoSEQ output contained only junctional sequences without quality scores, so filtering could not match that applied to full-length reads. To assign V/J genes and CDR3, sequences were annotated against IMGT germline references using PyIR, a Python wrapper for IgBLAST v1.9. Any read was removed if the V/J assignment was weak (E-value above 1e-6), the CDR3 was missing, or the read contained stop codons, out-of-frame junctions, or ambiguous translated residues. V3J clonotypes were defined by identical inferred V gene, J gene, and CDR3 amino acid sequence. The percentage overlap between two repertoires was calculated by dividing the number of shared unique clonotypes by the size of the smaller repertoire. Richness of each repertoire was evaluated using RTK rarefaction, the Chao1 estimator, and Recon v2.1 estimates of unobserved clonotypes. Generation probabilities for all TCRbeta clonotypes obtained by the gDNA method from several donors were computed using OLGA. TCRdb holds this immuneACCESS table with in-frame rearrangements only. Some clones are missing; in checked studies, unresolved V genes explain under half, and the rest has no known cause. V, J and clone size derive from that table, while D and trimming were established from the DNA sequence. For this sample the table gives millions of clones, of which 95% were detected only once. Together, the top ten hold 0.1% to 0.15% of the sample.

The receptor was derived from a man aged 18 to 30 in good health. Sequencing used naive CD4+ T cells sorted from blood. Explained via the paper, the cell subset or site label denotes: CD45RA+ positively selected. This sequence uses TRBV6-4 and TRBJ2-1; possibly the D gene is TRBD2, per 6 matching bases. The CDR3 region reads CASRPSGGNEQFF. The DNA sequence follows: TGTGCCAGCAGGCCGTCCGGGGGCAATGAGCAGTTCTTC.